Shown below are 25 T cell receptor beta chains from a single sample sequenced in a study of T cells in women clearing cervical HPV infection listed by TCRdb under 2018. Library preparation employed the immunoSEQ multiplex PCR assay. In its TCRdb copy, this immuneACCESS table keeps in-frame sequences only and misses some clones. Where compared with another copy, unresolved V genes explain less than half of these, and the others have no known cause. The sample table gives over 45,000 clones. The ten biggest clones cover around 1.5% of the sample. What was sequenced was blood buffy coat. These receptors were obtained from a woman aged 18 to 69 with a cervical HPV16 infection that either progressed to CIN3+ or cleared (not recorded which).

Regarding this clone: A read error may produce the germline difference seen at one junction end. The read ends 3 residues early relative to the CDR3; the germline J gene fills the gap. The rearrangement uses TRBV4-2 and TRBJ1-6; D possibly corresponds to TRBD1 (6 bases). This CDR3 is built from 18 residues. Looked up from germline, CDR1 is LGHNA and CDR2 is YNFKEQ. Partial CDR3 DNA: TGCGCCAGCAGCCAAGAGACACAGGGTAGCTCCTATAATTCACCC. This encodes CASSQETQGSSYNSP. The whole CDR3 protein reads CASSQETQGSSYNSPLHF.

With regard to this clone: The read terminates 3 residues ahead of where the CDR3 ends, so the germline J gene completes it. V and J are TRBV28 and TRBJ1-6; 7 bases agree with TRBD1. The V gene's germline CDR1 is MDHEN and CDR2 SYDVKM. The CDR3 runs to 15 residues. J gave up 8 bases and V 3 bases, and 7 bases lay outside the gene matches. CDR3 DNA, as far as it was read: TGTGCCAGCAGTTTTTCCGACAGGGCAGATTCACCC. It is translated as CASSFSDRADSP. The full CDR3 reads CASSFSDRADSPLHF.

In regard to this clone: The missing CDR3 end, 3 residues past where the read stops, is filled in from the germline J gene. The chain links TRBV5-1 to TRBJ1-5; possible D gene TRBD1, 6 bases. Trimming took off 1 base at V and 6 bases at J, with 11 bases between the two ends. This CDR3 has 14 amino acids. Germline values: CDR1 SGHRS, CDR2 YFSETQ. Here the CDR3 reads CASSLSGDGQPQHF. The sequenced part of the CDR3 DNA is TGCGCCAGCAGCTTGTCAGGGGACGGTCAGCCC.

The CDR3: CASSYPTGGAYNEQFF. CDR3 DNA, as far as it was read: TGTGCCAGCAGTTACCCTACCGGGGGGGCCTACAATGAG. This sequence joins TRBV6-2 or TRBV6-3 and TRBJ2-1, with 8 bases aligning to TRBD2. The read gets to within 3 residues of the CDR3 end, and the germline J gene fills in the rest. Germline values: CDR1 MNHEY, CDR2 SVGEGT. CDR3 length: 16 residues. The junction had 5 bases not matched to a gene; V was cut back by 2 bases and J by 2 bases.

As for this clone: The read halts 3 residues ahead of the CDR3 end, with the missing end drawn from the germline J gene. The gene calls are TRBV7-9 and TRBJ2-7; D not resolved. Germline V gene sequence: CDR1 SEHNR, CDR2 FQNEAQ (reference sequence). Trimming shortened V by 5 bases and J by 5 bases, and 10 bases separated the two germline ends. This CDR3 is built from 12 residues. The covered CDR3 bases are TGTGCCAGCAGCCCTGACTTTGACGAG. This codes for CASSPDFDE. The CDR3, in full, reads CASSPDFDEQYF.

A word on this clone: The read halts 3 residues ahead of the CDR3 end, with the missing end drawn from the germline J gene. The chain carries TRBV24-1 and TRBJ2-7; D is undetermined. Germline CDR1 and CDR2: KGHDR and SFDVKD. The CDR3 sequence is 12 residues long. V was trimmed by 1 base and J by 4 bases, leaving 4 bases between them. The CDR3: CATSDFGYEQYF. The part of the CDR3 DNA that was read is TGTGCCACCAGTGATTTCGGTTACGAG.

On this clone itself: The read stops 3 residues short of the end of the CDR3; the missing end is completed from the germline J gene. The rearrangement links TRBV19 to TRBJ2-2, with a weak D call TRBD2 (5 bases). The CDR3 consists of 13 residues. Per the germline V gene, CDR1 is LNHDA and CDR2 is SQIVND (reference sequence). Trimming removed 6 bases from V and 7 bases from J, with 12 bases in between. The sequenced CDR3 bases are TGTGCCAGTAGAGGCTTACGGGGCGGGGAG. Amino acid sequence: CASRGLRGGE. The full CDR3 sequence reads CASRGLRGGELFF.

Here the CDR3 reads CSARSPGQGGGYTF. Incomplete CDR3 DNA: TGCAGTGCTAGATCTCCGGGACAGGGGGGAGGC. The V gene is TRBV20-1, the J gene TRBJ1-2; TRBD1 aligns across 11 bases. The CDR3 is cut off 3 residues early in the read; its end comes from the germline J gene. CDR1 and CDR2 (germline): DFQATT, SNEGSKA (reference sequence). The CDR3 consists of 14 residues.

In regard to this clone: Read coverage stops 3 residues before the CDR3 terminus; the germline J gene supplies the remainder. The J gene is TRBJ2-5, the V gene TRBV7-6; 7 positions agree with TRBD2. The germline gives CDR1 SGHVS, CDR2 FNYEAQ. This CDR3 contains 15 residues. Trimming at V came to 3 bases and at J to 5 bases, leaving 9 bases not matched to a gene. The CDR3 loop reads CASSLGITGGETQYF. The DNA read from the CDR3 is TGTGCCAGCAGCTTGGGTATAACCGGGGGGGAGACC.

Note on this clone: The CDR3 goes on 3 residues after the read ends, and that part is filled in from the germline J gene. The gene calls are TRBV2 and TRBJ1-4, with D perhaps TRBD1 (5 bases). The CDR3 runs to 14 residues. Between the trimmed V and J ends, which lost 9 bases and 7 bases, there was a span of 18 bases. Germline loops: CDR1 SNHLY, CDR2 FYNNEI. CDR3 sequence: CASRPQAGSEKLFF. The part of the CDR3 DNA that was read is TGTGCCAGTCGCCCACAGGCAGGGAGTGAAAAA. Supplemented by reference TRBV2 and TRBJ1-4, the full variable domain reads EPEVTQTPSHQVTQMGQEVILRCVPISNHLYFYWYRQILGQKVEFLVSFYNNEISEKSEIFDDQFSVERPDGSNFTLKIRSTKLEDSAMYFCASRPQAGSEKLFFGSGTQLSVL.

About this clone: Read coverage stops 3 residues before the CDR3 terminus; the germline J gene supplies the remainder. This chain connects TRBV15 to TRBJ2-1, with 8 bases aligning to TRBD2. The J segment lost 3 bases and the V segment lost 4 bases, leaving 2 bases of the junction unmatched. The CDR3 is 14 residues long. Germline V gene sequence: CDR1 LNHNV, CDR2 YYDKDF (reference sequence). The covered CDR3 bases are TGTGCCACCAGCACCGGGGGGGACTACAATGAG. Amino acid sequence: CATSTGGDYNE. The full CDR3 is CATSTGGDYNEQFF.

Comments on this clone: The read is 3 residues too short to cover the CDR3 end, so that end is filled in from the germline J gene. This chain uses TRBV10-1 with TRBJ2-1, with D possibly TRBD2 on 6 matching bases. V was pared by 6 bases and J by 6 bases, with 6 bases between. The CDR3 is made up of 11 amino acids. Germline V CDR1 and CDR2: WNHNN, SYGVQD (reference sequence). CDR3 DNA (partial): TGCGCCAGCAGCGGGGGCAATGAG. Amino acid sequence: CASSGGNE. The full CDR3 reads CASSGGNEQFF.

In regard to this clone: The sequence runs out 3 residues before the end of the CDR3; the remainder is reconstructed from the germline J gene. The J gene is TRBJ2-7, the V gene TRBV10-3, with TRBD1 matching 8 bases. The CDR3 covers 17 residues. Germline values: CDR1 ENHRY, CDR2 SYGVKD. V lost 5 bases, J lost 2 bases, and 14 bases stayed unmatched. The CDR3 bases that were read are TGTGCCATCAGTTGGATCCCGGGACAGGTAACCACCTACGAG. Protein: CAISWIPGQVTTYE. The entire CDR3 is CAISWIPGQVTTYEQYF.

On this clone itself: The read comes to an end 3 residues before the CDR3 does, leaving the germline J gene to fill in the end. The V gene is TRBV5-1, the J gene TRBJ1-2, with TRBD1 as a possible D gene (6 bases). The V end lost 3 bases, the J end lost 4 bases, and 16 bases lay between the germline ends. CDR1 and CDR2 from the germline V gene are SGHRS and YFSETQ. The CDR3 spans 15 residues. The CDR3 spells CASSSLSTGLYGYTF. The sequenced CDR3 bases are TGCGCCAGCAGCTCCTTATCGACAGGCCTCTATGGC.

The covered CDR3 bases are TGTGCCAGTAGTCCACTTCCGACTAGCGGGTTTAGAACAGATACG. Translation: CASSPLPTSGFRTDT. The CDR3 as a whole reads CASSPLPTSGFRTDTQYF. The chain has TRBV19 and TRBJ2-3; TRBD2 aligns across 10 bases. The read ends 3 residues shy of where the CDR3 ends; the end is completed using the germline J gene. CDR1 and CDR2 from the germline V gene are LNHDA and SQIVND (reference sequence). Trimming at V came to 5 bases and at J to 3 bases, leaving 14 bases not matched to a gene. This CDR3 region has 18 residues.

CDR3 protein: CASRGSDYGYTF. The DNA read from the CDR3 is TGTGCCAGCAGAGGGTCGGACTATGGC. This chain links TRBV5-5 with TRBJ1-2; the D is unclear. The CDR3 end is not reached by the read, which stops 3 residues before it; the germline J gene fills it in. This CDR3 is built from 12 residues. Per the germline V gene, CDR1 is SGHKS and CDR2 is YYEKEE (reference sequence). The ends were cut back, 5 bases at V and 3 bases at J, with 8 bases in the middle.

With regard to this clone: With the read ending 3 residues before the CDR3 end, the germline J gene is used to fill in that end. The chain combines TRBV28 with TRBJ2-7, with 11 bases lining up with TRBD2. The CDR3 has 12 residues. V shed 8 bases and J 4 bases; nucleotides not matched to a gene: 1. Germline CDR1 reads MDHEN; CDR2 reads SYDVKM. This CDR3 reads CASLAGGYEQYF. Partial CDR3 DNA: TGTGCCAGCCTAGCGGGGGGATACGAG. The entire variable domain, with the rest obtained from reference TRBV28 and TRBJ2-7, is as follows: DVKVTQSSRYLVKRTGEKVFLECVQDMDHENMFWYRQDPGLGLRLIYFSYDVKMKEKGDIPEGYSVSREKKERFSLILESASTNQTSMYLCASLAGGYEQYFGPGTRLTVT.

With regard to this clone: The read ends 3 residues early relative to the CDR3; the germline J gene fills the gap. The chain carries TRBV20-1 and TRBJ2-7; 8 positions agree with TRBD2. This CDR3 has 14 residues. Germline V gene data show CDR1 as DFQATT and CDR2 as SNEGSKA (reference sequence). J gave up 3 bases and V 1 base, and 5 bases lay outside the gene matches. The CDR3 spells CSARVPAGVYEQYF. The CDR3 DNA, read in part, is TGCAGTGCTAGAGTCCCAGCGGGGGTCTACGAG.

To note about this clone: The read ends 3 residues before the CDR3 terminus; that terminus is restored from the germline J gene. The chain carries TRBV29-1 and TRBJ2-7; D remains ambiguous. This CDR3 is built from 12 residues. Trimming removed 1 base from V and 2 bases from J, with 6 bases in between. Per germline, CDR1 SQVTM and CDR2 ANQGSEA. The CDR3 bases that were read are TGCAGCGTTGAAGCCAGTACCTACGAG. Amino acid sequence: CSVEASTYE. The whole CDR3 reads CSVEASTYEQYF.

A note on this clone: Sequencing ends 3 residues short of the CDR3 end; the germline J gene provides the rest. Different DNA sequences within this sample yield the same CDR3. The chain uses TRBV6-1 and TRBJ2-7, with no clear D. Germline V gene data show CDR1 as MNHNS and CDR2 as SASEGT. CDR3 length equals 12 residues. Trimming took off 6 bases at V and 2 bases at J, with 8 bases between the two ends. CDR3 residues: CASRETAYEQYF. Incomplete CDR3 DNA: TGTGCCAGCAGGGAAACGGCCTACGAG.

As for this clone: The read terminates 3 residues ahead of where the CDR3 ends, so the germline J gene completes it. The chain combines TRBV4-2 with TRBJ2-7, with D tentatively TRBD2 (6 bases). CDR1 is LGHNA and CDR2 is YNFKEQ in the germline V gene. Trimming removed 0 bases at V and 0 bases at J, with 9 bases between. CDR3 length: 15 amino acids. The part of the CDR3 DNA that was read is TGTGCCAGCAGCCAAGACGCGGGGCCCTCCTACGAG. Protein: CASSQDAGPSYE. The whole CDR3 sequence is CASSQDAGPSYEQYF.

CDR3: CASSIVSTVSNQPQHF. The covered CDR3 bases are TGTGCCAGTAGTATAGTATCGACAGTTAGCAATCAGCCC. The rearrangement links TRBV19 to TRBJ1-5, with D perhaps TRBD1 (5 bases). The read halts 3 residues ahead of the CDR3 end, with the missing end drawn from the germline J gene. The CDR3 contains 16 residues. Germline V gene sequence: CDR1 LNHDA, CDR2 SQIVND (reference sequence). Deletions cut 1 base from V and 0 bases from J, with 10 bases between.

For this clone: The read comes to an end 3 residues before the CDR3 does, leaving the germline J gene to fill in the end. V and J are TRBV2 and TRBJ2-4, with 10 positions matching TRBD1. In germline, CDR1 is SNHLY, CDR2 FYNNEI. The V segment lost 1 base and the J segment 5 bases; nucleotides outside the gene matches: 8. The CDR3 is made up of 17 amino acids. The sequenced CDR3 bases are TGTGCCAGCAGTGAAGATTCGACAGGGGGCATCGAAAACATT. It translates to CASSEDSTGGIENI. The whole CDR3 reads CASSEDSTGGIENIQYF.

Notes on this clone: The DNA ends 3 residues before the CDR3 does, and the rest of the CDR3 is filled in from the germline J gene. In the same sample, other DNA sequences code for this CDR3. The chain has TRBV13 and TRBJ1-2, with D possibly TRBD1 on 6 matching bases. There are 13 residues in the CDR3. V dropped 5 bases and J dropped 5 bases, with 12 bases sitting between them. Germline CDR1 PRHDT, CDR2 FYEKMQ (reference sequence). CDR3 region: CASSQGYSYGYTF. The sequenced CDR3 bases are TGTGCCAGCAGCCAGGGGTATTCATATGGC.

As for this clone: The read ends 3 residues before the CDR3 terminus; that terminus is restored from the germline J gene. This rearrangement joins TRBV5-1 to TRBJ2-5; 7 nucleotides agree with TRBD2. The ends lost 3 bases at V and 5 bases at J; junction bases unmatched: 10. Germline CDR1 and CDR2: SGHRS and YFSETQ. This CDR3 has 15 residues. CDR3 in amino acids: CASSSGTIGSETQYF. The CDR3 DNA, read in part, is TGCGCCAGCAGCTCTGGGACTATTGGGAGTGAGACC.